The sequence of this T cell receptor beta chain was determined in a study of T-cell memory formation after mild COVID-19 (dated by TCRdb to 2020 to 2022). Background for the entire study: TCR sequence clusters from the two donors were largely donor specific. In two donors, T-cell clones that expanded and contracted after mild COVID-19 were followed by sequencing TCRalpha and TCRbeta repertoires longitudinally. The cohort comprised two young, previously healthy adult volunteers, one female and one male. The paper's findings and limits, for the study overall: Whether the second-wave clones peaking on day 37 were SARS-CoV-2 specific was not confirmed. Contracting CD4+ clones turned up mainly in the CM and EM memory subsets, whereas EMRA was where CD8+ clones were enriched. Only a couple of mild cases were covered in the study, and larger cohorts including severe cases with pre-infection samples were considered necessary. Some responding clones were detected in pre-infection memory, suggesting pre-existing cross-reactive memory T cells joined the SARS-CoV-2 response. Clones that contracted from day 15 to 85 showed balanced CD4/CD8 phenotypes, whereas a second wave of clones that expanded from day 15 to 37 leaned towards CD4+.

The CDR3 runs 14 residues from the cysteine to the phenylalanine. This entry keeps only the CDR3 DNA: 42 bases, framed from base 1. The germline ends are 11 bases apart after V is trimmed by 5 bases and J by 3 bases. The germline V gene yields SGHTA for CDR1 and FQGTGA for CDR2. Ficoll-Paque density gradient centrifugation was the method used to isolate PBMCs. Instrument used: Illumina NovaSeq 6000. cDNA libraries for TCRalpha and TCRbeta were prepared by 5'RACE using constant-segment primers, with sample barcodes and unique molecular identifiers added. Trizol reagent was used to extract RNA from every sample. The libraries were amplified in two PCR steps, and the second step added a second sample barcode and Illumina TruSeq adapters. Sequencing of the libraries was done on an Illumina NovaSeq, producing 2 x 150 bp paired-end reads. Processing in the source paper ran as follows. Demultiplexing of reads and collapsing into UMI-guided consensus sequences were performed with migec v1.2.7. With mixcr v2.1.11, UMI consensuses were aligned to TRA and TRB V and J templates and assembled into clonotypes. Expanded or contracted clonotypes were those called significant by both edgeR and NoisET, with noise models trained on biological replicates. For edgeR calls, the cutoffs were a false discovery rate-adjusted p below 0.01 and a log2 fold-change threshold of 1. PCA with hierarchical clustering of max-normalized trajectories of the 1000 most abundant clonotypes was used as exploratory dynamics analysis. Separately sequenced CD4+ and CD8+ repertoires were used to assign the CD4 or CD8 phenotype of responding clones. Using fastp at Q25 and MiXCR, TCRdb reprocessed the public reads and kept productive beta chains. Merged by CDR3 protein, the rows form single entries marked with the most common genes and DNA. The V and J calls reflect TCRdb's pipeline rather than the authors' work. This sample has about 150,000 distinct CDR3 sequences in its table, and 10% to 15% of those were observed once. The top ten clones comprise 2.5% to 4% of the sample.

Comment on this clonotype: The antigen it recognizes is unknown. Per-base qualities were not stored, and no clone one base away is much larger.

Recombination linked TRBV7-3 to TRBJ2-1; the D gene is perhaps TRBD2, from 6 matching bases. The specimen was PBMCs or a T cell subset sorted from them (not recorded which). The sequence derives from a man aged 18 to 30 who had mild COVID-19 (a few samples of this study predate the infection). The sample titles of this study are shuffled in the database, so cell type and time point are left out; the donor was told from shared clones. The CDR3 here reads CASSTPGLYNEQFF. The DNA sequence follows: TGTGCCAGCAGCACCCCGGGACTCTACAATGAGCAGTTCTTC.